This TCR beta chain was recovered during a study of CD8+ T cells in alopecia areata. Study as a whole: Tofacitinib exposure lasted 6 to 18 months, followed by 6 months off drug.

Notes on the study in general: Expanded CD8+ clones among the top 100, as well as scalp clonality, were significantly decreased by tofacitinib.

RNA, once extracted, was reverse transcribed into cDNA for use as the sequencing template. This table comes from immunoSEQ multiplex PCR, and its TCRdb copy is limited to in-frame clones, with some not included. The sample holds more than 85,000 clones, 50% to 75% seen once. About this clone: Its specificity is not known.

Noted treatment: oral pan-JAK inhibitor, 5-10 mg twice daily. V lost 3 bases and J 2 bases, leaving 15 bases between the germline ends. The CDR3 loop spans 16 amino acids. The germline CDR1 and CDR2 sequences are ENHRY and SYGVKD. The source is a human donor with alopecia areata. Sequences were derived from CD8+ T cells sorted from blood, sampled at week 4, from a patient treated with tofacitinib. The V and J genes are TRBV10-3 and TRBJ2-3; TRBD2 is a possible D gene (5 bases). The CDR3, as DNA: TGTGCCATCAGTGATGTGGCGGGCCAAGTCACAGATACGCAGTATTTT. Amino acids: CAISDVAGQVTDTQYF.